This TCR beta chain was observed in a study of T cells in Graves' hyperthyroidism and ophthalmopathy. Points from the study as a whole: Also found in blood were most expanded thyroid clonotypes above 0.001.

On this clonotype: The antigen is not known.

There are 15 residues in the CDR3. Trimming cost V 5 bases and J 4 bases; bases outside gene matches: 10. Looked up from germline, CDR1 is SGHNT and CDR2 is YENEEA. From RNA transcripts, TCR beta CDR3 regions were amplified. Researchers ran a first-round RT-PCR on the TCR CDR3 using the HTBI primer set. TCRdb analysed the multiplex PCR reads with MiXCR anew, one entry per CDR3 protein. The table lists fewer than 900,000 distinct CDR3 sequences, less than 20% of them singletons. Patients aged 18 to 65 with hyperthyroidism were newly diagnosed, with duration under 2 months. Clinical symptoms, serum thyroxine, TRAb, thyroid ultrasound and orbital computed tomography established diagnosis.

This chain connects TRBV11-3 to TRBJ2-5; 7 bases map to TRBD2. What was sequenced was blood. The clonotype was recovered from a man aged 18 to 35 with Graves' hyperthyroidism. CDR3 sequence reads: CASSARKGGLETQYF. For the CDR3, the DNA is TGTGCCAGCAGCGCCCGGAAGGGAGGGTTAGAGACCCAGTACTTC.